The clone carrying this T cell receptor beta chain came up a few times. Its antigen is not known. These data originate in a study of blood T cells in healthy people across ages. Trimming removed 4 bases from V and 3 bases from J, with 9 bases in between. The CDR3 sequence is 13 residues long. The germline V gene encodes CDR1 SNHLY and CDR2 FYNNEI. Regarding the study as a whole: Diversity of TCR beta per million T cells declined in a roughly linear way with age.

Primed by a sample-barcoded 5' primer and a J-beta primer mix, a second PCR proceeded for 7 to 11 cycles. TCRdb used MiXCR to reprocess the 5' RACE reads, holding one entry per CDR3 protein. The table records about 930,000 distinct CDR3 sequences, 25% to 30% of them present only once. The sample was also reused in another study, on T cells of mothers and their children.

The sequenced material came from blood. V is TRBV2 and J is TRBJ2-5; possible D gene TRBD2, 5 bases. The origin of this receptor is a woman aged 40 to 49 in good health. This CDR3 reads CASSVGSKETQYF. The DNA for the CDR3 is TGTGCCAGCAGTGTGGGGAGTAAAGAGACCCAGTACTTC.